A selection of T cell receptor beta chains follows, all from one sample in a study of human T cells and chemical hapten exposure. TCRdb called the RACE reads again in MiXCR, with one record for every CDR3 protein. The sample lists roughly 190,000 distinct CDR3 sequences, approximately 20% seen once, with approximately 6.7% in the top ten. The sequences come from whole blood, collected in connection with sensitization to the hapten diphenylcyclopropenone (DPC). The receptors come from a woman aged 45-65 years with alopecia areata. Some clones in this sample may be carry-over from other donors' samples. CDR3s include the opening cysteine and the closing phenylalanine or tryptophan. The order of the fields is V gene, clone size, D gene, J gene, CDR3 protein, CDR3 DNA. A D gene is named only where the DNA matches it firmly. Clone size is shown for a subset of rows, as once, few, many or a class of expanded clone.

V gene: TRBV20-1; clone size: few; D gene: .; J gene: TRBJ1-3; CDR3 protein: CSARRGGSLYSGNTIYF; CDR3 DNA: TGCAGTGCTAGACGGGGCGGCAGCCTTTACTCTGGAAACACCATATATTTT
V gene: TRBV27; clone size: .; D gene: .; J gene: TRBJ1-1; CDR3 protein: CATVLRAKETEAFF; CDR3 DNA: TGTGCCACCGTACTCCGGGCCAAGGAGACTGAAGCTTTCTTT
V gene: TRBV11-2; clone size: few; D gene: .; J gene: TRBJ2-1; CDR3 protein: CASSLGGAANEQFF; CDR3 DNA: TGTGCCAGCAGCTTAGGTGGGGCGGCCAATGAGCAGTTCTTC
V gene: TRBV25-1; clone size: few; D gene: TRBD2; J gene: TRBJ2-1; CDR3 protein: CASSDHGLAGNNEQFF; CDR3 DNA: TGTGCCAGCAGTGACCATGGACTAGCGGGAAACAATGAGCAGTTCTTC
V gene: TRBV7-8; clone size: few; D gene: .; J gene: TRBJ2-3; CDR3 protein: CASSLAGVLDTQYF; CDR3 DNA: TGTGCCAGCAGCTTAGCGGGAGTCCTCGATACGCAGTATTTT
V gene: TRBV10-3; clone size: few; D gene: TRBD1; J gene: TRBJ2-5; CDR3 protein: CAISEGGTGAQETQYF; CDR3 DNA: TGTGCCATCAGTGAAGGCGGGACAGGGGCCCAAGAGACCCAGTACTTC
V gene: TRBV29-1; clone size: .; D gene: TRBD2; J gene: TRBJ2-3; CDR3 protein: CSVEDIRGEGVLAQYF; CDR3 DNA: TGCAGCGTTGAAGATATACGGGGGGAGGGTGTATTGGCGCAGTATTTT
V gene: TRBV2; clone size: few; D gene: .; J gene: TRBJ2-3; CDR3 protein: CATLSQNTQYF; CDR3 DNA: TGTGCCACCCTCTCTCAAAATACGCAGTATTTT
V gene: TRBV20-1; clone size: .; D gene: TRBD2; J gene: TRBJ2-5; CDR3 protein: CSAPGGPGETQYF; CDR3 DNA: TGCAGTGCCCCGGGAGGGCCGGGAGAGACCCAGTACTTC
V gene: TRBV20-1; clone size: once; D gene: .; J gene: TRBJ1-2; CDR3 protein: CSASQGVREVYGYTF; CDR3 DNA: TGCAGTGCTAGTCAAGGGGTCAGGGAGGTCTATGGCTACACCTTC
V gene: TRBV2; clone size: .; D gene: .; J gene: TRBJ2-6; CDR3 protein: CASSEKEPSGANVLTF; CDR3 DNA: TGTGCCAGCAGTGAGAAAGAACCCTCTGGGGCCAACGTCCTGACTTTC
V gene: TRBV21-1; clone size: .; D gene: .; J gene: TRBJ1-2; CDR3 protein: CASISDRGSRSYGYTF; CDR3 DNA: TGTGCCAGCATCTCGGACAGGGGTAGCCGCTCGTATGGCTACACCTTC
V gene: TRBV6-6; clone size: .; D gene: .; J gene: TRBJ1-4; CDR3 protein: CASSYRGDKFEKLFF; CDR3 DNA: TGTGCCAGCAGTTATAGAGGCGATAAGTTTGAAAAACTGTTTTTT
V gene: TRBV28; clone size: many; D gene: TRBD1; J gene: TRBJ1-1; CDR3 protein: CASSSVAGQGTEAFF; CDR3 DNA: TGTGCCAGCAGTTCGGTAGCGGGACAGGGCACTGAAGCTTTCTTT
V gene: TRBV7-9; clone size: .; D gene: .; J gene: TRBJ2-7; CDR3 protein: CASRPGGAGEQYF; CDR3 DNA: TGTGCCAGCAGGCCTGGGGGGGCAGGAGAGCAGTACTTC
V gene: TRBV3-1; clone size: few; D gene: .; J gene: TRBJ1-6; CDR3 protein: CASSQQTNSPLHF; CDR3 DNA: TGTGCCAGCAGCCAACAGACGAATTCACCCCTCCACTTT
V gene: TRBV6-5; clone size: few; D gene: TRBD1; J gene: TRBJ1-1; CDR3 protein: CASSLGTGGEAFF; CDR3 DNA: TGTGCCAGCAGTTTGGGGACAGGTGGTGAAGCTTTCTTT
V gene: TRBV12-3/TRBV12-4; clone size: .; D gene: .; J gene: TRBJ2-3; CDR3 protein: CASRIRGGGTSSTDTQYF; CDR3 DNA: TGTGCCAGCAGGATCCGGGGAGGGGGGACCTCTTCCACAGATACGCAGTATTTT
V gene: TRBV20-1; clone size: .; D gene: TRBD2; J gene: TRBJ2-5; CDR3 protein: CSAPLVAGAGSMGKTQYF; CDR3 DNA: TGCAGTGCTCCCCTGGTAGCGGGAGCGGGGTCCATGGGGAAGACCCAGTACTTC
V gene: TRBV28; clone size: many; D gene: TRBD2; J gene: TRBJ2-4; CDR3 protein: CASNPGLGLAGGGGTKNIQYF; CDR3 DNA: TGTGCCAGCAACCCCGGGCTGGGACTAGCGGGAGGGGGAGGAACCAAAAACATTCAGTACTTC
V gene: TRBV9; clone size: .; D gene: TRBD1; J gene: TRBJ2-5; CDR3 protein: CASSPQGTGQGRETQYF; CDR3 DNA: TGTGCCAGCAGCCCACAAGGGACAGGGCAAGGTAGAGAGACCCAGTACTTC
V gene: TRBV11-2; clone size: few; D gene: .; J gene: TRBJ2-1; CDR3 protein: CASSESVGEQFF; CDR3 DNA: TGTGCCAGCAGCGAATCTGTGGGTGAGCAGTTCTTC
V gene: TRBV6-1; clone size: .; D gene: .; J gene: TRBJ2-1; CDR3 protein: CACRLIPYNEQFF; CDR3 DNA: TGTGCCTGCCGACTCATACCCTACAATGAGCAGTTCTTC
V gene: TRBV5-4; clone size: .; D gene: TRBD1; J gene: TRBJ1-2; CDR3 protein: CASSLAMDRVFGYTF; CDR3 DNA: TGTGCCAGCAGCTTGGCCATGGACAGGGTGTTTGGCTACACCTTC
V gene: TRBV12-3/TRBV12-4; clone size: .; D gene: .; J gene: TRBJ1-1; CDR3 protein: CASSLIMYTEAFF; CDR3 DNA: TGTGCCAGCAGTTTAATTATGTACACTGAAGCTTTCTTT
V gene: TRBV6-6; clone size: few; D gene: TRBD1; J gene: TRBJ1-1; CDR3 protein: CASSLDRDAEAFF; CDR3 DNA: TGTGCCAGCAGCCTAGACAGGGATGCTGAAGCTTTCTTT
V gene: TRBV20-1; clone size: .; D gene: TRBD1; J gene: TRBJ2-1; CDR3 protein: CSASRDRDNEQFF; CDR3 DNA: TGCAGTGCTAGTAGGGACAGGGACAATGAGCAGTTCTTC
V gene: TRBV3-1; clone size: few; D gene: .; J gene: TRBJ1-3; CDR3 protein: CASSQQGTDTIYF; CDR3 DNA: TGTGCCAGCAGCCAACAGGGGACGGACACCATATATTTT
V gene: TRBV5-1; clone size: few; D gene: .; J gene: TRBJ2-4; CDR3 protein: CASSLQRPENIQYF; CDR3 DNA: TGCGCCAGCAGCTTACAGCGCCCGGAAAACATTCAGTACTTC
V gene: TRBV5-1; clone size: .; D gene: .; J gene: TRBJ2-7; CDR3 protein: CASPQSYEQYF; CDR3 DNA: TGCGCCAGTCCTCAGTCCTACGAGCAGTACTTC
V gene: TRBV27; clone size: .; D gene: TRBD2; J gene: TRBJ2-1; CDR3 protein: CASTTGGINNEQFF; CDR3 DNA: TGTGCCAGCACGACGGGAGGCATAAACAATGAGCAGTTCTTC
V gene: TRBV5-1; clone size: .; D gene: TRBD2; J gene: TRBJ2-7; CDR3 protein: CASSSGLAAGIYEQYF; CDR3 DNA: TGCGCCAGCAGCTCGGGACTAGCGGCGGGTATCTACGAGCAGTACTTC
V gene: TRBV24-1; clone size: few; D gene: .; J gene: TRBJ1-5; CDR3 protein: CATSDGRADQPQHF; CDR3 DNA: TGTGCCACCAGTGATGGAAGGGCGGATCAGCCCCAGCATTTT
V gene: TRBV21-1; clone size: .; D gene: .; J gene: TRBJ2-3; CDR3 protein: CASVSNEQTDTQYF; CDR3 DNA: TGTGCCAGCGTTTCGAACGAGCAGACAGATACGCAGTATTTT
V gene: TRBV3-1; clone size: .; D gene: .; J gene: TRBJ2-1; CDR3 protein: CASSLLGANEQFF; CDR3 DNA: TGTGCCAGCAGCCTGTTGGGGGCGAATGAGCAGTTCTTC
V gene: TRBV19; clone size: .; D gene: .; J gene: TRBJ2-2; CDR3 protein: CATGLKLDTGELFF; CDR3 DNA: TGTGCCACAGGACTCAAGTTGGACACCGGGGAGCTGTTTTTT
V gene: TRBV5-1; clone size: few; D gene: .; J gene: TRBJ2-7; CDR3 protein: CASGNGQSIYEQYF; CDR3 DNA: TGCGCCAGTGGCAACGGACAAAGTATCTACGAGCAGTACTTC
V gene: TRBV5-6; clone size: .; D gene: TRBD1; J gene: TRBJ1-2; CDR3 protein: CASSLDRGGNYGYTF; CDR3 DNA: TGTGCCAGCAGCCTGGACAGGGGGGGTAACTATGGCTACACCTTC
V gene: TRBV7-8; clone size: few; D gene: TRBD1; J gene: TRBJ1-6; CDR3 protein: CASSLEGTGQLNSPLHF; CDR3 DNA: TGTGCCAGCAGCTTAGAGGGAACGGGACAGCTAAATTCACCCCTCCACTTT
V gene: TRBV5-1; clone size: .; D gene: TRBD2; J gene: TRBJ2-1; CDR3 protein: CASSFRGLAFDPAYNEQFF; CDR3 DNA: TGCGCCAGCAGCTTCCGAGGACTAGCATTCGATCCGGCCTACAATGAGCAGTTCTTC
V gene: TRBV12-3/TRBV12-4; clone size: .; D gene: TRBD2; J gene: TRBJ2-3; CDR3 protein: CASSTGLAGSTDTQYF; CDR3 DNA: TGTGCCAGCAGTACGGGACTAGCGGGTAGCACAGATACGCAGTATTTT
V gene: TRBV5-1; clone size: few; D gene: .; J gene: TRBJ1-1; CDR3 protein: CASSWKQPNTEAFF; CDR3 DNA: TGCGCCAGCAGCTGGAAACAGCCGAACACTGAAGCTTTCTTT
V gene: TRBV12-3/TRBV12-4; clone size: few; D gene: .; J gene: TRBJ1-2; CDR3 protein: CASTKGGIGYTF; CDR3 DNA: TGTGCCAGCACGAAGGGGGGTATAGGCTACACCTTC
V gene: TRBV5-6; clone size: .; D gene: .; J gene: TRBJ1-2; CDR3 protein: CASSLRGENYGYTF; CDR3 DNA: TGTGCCAGCAGCTTGCGCGGGGAAAACTATGGCTACACCTTC
V gene: TRBV20-1; clone size: .; D gene: TRBD2; J gene: TRBJ2-7; CDR3 protein: CSALADTYEQYF; CDR3 DNA: TGCAGTGCTCTAGCGGATACCTACGAGCAGTACTTC
V gene: TRBV6-2/TRBV6-3; clone size: few; D gene: TRBD2; J gene: TRBJ2-1; CDR3 protein: CASSRLAGEGNEQFF; CDR3 DNA: TGTGCCAGCAGCCGACTAGCGGGTGAGGGGAATGAGCAGTTCTTC
V gene: TRBV5-1; clone size: .; D gene: .; J gene: TRBJ2-7; CDR3 protein: CASSLDGSNYEQYF; CDR3 DNA: TGCGCCAGCAGCTTGGACGGGAGTAATTACGAGCAGTACTTC
V gene: TRBV29-1; clone size: .; D gene: TRBD2; J gene: TRBJ2-7; CDR3 protein: CSARAGLSSYEQYF; CDR3 DNA: TGCAGCGCCCGAGCGGGATTGAGCTCCTACGAGCAGTACTTC
V gene: TRBV20-1; clone size: few; D gene: .; J gene: TRBJ2-3; CDR3 protein: CSAPRRGADTQYF; CDR3 DNA: TGCAGTGCCCCTCGAAGGGGTGCAGATACGCAGTATTTT
V gene: TRBV20-1; clone size: .; D gene: .; J gene: TRBJ1-2; CDR3 protein: CSARDSDGFIYGYTF; CDR3 DNA: TGCAGTGCTAGGGATTCGGACGGATTCATTTATGGCTACACCTTC
V gene: TRBV12-3/TRBV12-4; clone size: .; D gene: TRBD2; J gene: TRBJ2-1; CDR3 protein: CASSVPGLAGEKQFF; CDR3 DNA: TGTGCCAGCAGTGTACCGGGACTAGCGGGAGAGAAGCAGTTCTTC